This T cell receptor beta chain comes out of a study of T cell clonality in common variable immunodeficiency. Libraries were prepared by immunoSEQ multiplex PCR; TCRdb keeps only in-frame clonotypes and omits some of them. The specimen gives around 47,000 clones without singletons; the ten biggest hold about 2%. From germline, CDR1 is DFQATT and CDR2 SNEGSKA (reference sequence). Losses at the gene ends were 3 bases for V and 3 bases for J; bases not matched to a gene: 4. The CDR3 loop spans 15 amino acids. This clone was seen ten or more times. No antigen is known for it. With the read ending 3 residues before the CDR3 end, the germline J gene is used to fill in that end. General study results and limits: Common variable immunodeficiency TCR beta sequences reportedly had fewer deletions and N-nucleotide insertions. CVID subjects showed higher TCRbeta clonality than healthy controls.

The rearrangement uses TRBV20-1 and TRBJ2-1; 11 nucleotides align to TRBD2. Input material: peripheral blood mononuclear cells. The TCR originated in a person aged 18-70 years in good health. This chain's CDR3 is CSASLGTSGYNEQFF. The sequenced CDR3 bases are TGCAGTGCTAGCCTAGGGACTAGCGGCTACAATGAG.